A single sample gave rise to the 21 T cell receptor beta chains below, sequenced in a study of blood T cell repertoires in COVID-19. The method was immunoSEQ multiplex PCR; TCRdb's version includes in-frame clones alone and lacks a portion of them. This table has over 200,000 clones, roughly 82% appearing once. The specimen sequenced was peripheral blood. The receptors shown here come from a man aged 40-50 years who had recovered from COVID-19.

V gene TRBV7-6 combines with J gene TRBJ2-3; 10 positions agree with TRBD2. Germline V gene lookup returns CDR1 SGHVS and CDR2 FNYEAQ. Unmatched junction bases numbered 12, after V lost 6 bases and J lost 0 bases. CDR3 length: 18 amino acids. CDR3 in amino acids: CASSLRRLAGASTDTQYF. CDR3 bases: TGTGCCAGCAGTCTGAGGCGGCTAGCGGGGGCGAGCACAGATACGCAGTATTTT.

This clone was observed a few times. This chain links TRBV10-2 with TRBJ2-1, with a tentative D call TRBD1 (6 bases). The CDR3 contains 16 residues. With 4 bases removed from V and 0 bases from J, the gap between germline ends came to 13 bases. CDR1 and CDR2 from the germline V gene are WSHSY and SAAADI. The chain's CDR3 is CASSGHRDLSYNEQFF. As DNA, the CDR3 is TGCGCCAGCAGTGGGCACAGGGACCTCTCCTACAATGAGCAGTTCTTC.

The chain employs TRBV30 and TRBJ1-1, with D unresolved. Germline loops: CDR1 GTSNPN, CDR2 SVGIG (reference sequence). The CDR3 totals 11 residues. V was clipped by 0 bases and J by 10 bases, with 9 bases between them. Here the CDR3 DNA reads TGTGCCTGGAGTGTGCGGGCAGCAGCTTTCTTT. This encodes CAWSVRAAAFF.

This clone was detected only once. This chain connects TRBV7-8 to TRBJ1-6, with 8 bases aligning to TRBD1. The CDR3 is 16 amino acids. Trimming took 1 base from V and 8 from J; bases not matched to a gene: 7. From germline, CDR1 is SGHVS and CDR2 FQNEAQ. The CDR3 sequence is CASSLGYRGGDSPLHF. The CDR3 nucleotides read TGTGCCAGCAGCTTAGGGTACAGGGGGGGGGATTCACCCCTCCACTTT.

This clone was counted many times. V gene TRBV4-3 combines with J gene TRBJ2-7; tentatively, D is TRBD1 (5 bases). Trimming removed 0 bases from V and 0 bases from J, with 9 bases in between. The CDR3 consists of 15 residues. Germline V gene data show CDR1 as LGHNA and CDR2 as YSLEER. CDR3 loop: CASSQEQASSYEQYF. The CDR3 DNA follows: TGCGCCAGCAGCCAAGAACAGGCCAGCTCCTACGAGCAGTACTTC.

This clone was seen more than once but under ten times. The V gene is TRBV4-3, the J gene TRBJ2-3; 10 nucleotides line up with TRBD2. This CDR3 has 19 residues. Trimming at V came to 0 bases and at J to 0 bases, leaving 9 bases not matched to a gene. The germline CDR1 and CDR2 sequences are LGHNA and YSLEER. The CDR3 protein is CASSQDTPLAGVSTDTQYF. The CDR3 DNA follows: TGCGCCAGCAGCCAAGATACCCCCCTAGCGGGGGTTAGCACAGATACGCAGTATTTT.

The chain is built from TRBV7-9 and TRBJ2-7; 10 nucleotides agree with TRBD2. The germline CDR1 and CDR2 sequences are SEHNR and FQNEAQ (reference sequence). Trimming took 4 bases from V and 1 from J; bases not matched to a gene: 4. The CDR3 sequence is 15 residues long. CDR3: CASSSRTSGSYEQYF. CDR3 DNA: TGTGCCAGCAGCTCCAGGACTAGCGGATCCTACGAGCAGTACTTC.

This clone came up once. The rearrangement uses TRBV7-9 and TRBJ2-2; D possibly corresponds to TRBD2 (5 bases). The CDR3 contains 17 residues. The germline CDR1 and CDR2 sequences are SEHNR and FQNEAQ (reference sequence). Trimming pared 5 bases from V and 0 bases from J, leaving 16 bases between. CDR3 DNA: TGTGCCAGCAGCCTCTCCCTTTGGGAGTCGAACACCGGGGAGCTGTTTTTT. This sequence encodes CASSLSLWESNTGELFF.

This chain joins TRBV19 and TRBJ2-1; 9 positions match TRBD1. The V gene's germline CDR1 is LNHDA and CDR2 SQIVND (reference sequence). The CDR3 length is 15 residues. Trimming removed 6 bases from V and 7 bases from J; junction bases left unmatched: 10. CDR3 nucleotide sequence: TGTGCCAGTAGGCCCGACAGGGGGGGAAGGAATGAGCAGTTCTTC. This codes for CASRPDRGGRNEQFF.

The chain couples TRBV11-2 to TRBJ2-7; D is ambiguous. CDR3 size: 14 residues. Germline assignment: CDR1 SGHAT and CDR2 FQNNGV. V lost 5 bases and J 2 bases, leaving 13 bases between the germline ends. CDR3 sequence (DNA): TGTGCCAGCAGCCCCGCCCGCAGGCCCTACGAGCAGTACTTC. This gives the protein CASSPARRPYEQYF.

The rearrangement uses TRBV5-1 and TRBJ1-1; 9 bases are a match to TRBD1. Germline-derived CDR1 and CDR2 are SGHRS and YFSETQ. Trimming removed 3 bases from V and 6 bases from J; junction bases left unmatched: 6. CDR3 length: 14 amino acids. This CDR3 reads CASSSQGAAAEAFF. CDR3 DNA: TGCGCCAGCAGCTCACAGGGGGCCGCGGCTGAAGCTTTCTTT.

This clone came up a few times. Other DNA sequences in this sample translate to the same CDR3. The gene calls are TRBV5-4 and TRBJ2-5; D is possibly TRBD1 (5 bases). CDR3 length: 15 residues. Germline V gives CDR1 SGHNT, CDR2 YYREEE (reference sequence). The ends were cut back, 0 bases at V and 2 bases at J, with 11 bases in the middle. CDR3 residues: CASSLAGPGQETQYF. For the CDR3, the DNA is TGTGCCAGCAGCTTGGCTGGGCCAGGGCAAGAGACCCAGTACTTC.

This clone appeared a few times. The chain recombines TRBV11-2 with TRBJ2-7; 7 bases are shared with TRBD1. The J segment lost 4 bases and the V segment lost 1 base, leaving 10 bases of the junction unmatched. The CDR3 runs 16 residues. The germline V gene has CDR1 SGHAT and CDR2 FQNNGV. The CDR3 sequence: CASSLVGTAPGYEQYF. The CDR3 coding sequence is TGTGCCAGCAGCTTAGTTGGGACAGCGCCCGGTTACGAGCAGTACTTC. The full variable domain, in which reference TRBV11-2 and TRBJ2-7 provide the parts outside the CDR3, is EAGVAQSPRYKIIEKRQSVAFWCNPISGHATLYWYQQILGQGPKLLIQFQNNGVVDDSQLPKDRFSAERLKGVDSTLKIQPAKLEDSAVYLCASSLVGTAPGYEQYFGPGTRLTVT.

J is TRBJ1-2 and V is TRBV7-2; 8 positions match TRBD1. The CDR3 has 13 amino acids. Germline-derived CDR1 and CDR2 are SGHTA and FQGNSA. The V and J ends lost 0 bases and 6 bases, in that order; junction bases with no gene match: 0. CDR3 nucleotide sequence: TGTGCCAGCAGCTTAGCGGGACAGGATGGCTACACCTTC. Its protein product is CASSLAGQDGYTF.

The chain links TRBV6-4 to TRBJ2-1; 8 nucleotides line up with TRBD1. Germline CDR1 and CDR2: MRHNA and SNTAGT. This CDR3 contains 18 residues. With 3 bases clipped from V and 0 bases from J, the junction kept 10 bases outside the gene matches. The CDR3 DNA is TGTGCCAGCAGTGATACACCGACAGGGGCCAGCTCCTACAATGAGCAGTTCTTC. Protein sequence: CASSDTPTGASSYNEQFF.

CDR3: CAWSVGAGSYEKLFF. The CDR3 bases are TGTGCCTGGAGTGTAGGGGCAGGGTCGTATGAAAAACTGTTTTTT. The genes are TRBV30 and TRBJ1-4, with a tentative D call TRBD1 (5 bases). V was pared by 0 bases and J by 6 bases, with 14 bases between. This CDR3 is built from 15 residues. CDR1 GTSNPN and CDR2 SVGIG come from the germline V gene (reference sequence).

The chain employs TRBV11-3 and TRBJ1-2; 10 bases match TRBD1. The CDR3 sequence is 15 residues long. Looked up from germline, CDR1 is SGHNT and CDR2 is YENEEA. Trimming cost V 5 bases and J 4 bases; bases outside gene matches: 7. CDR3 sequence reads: CASSPGQGVIYGYTF. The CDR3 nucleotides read TGTGCCAGCAGCCCCGGACAGGGGGTTATCTATGGCTACACCTTC.

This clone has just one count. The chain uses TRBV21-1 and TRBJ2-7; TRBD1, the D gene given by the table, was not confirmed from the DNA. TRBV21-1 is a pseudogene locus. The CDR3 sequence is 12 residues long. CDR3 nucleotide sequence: TGTGCCAGCAGCAAAGGGGCTCACGAGCAGTACTTC. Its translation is CASSKGAHEQYF.

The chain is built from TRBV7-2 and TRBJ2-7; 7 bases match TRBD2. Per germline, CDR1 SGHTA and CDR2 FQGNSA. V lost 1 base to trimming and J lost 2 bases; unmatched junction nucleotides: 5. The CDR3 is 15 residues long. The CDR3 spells CASSLGSAGAYEQYF. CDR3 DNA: TGTGCCAGCAGCTTAGGGTCGGCGGGAGCCTACGAGCAGTACTTC.

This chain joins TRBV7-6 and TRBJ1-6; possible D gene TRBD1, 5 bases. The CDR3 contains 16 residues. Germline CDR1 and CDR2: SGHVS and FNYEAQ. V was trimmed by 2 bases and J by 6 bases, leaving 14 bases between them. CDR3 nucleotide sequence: TGTGCCAGCAGCTTAAGCCCAGGGAGGGTTAATTCACCCCTCCACTTT. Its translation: CASSLSPGRVNSPLHF.

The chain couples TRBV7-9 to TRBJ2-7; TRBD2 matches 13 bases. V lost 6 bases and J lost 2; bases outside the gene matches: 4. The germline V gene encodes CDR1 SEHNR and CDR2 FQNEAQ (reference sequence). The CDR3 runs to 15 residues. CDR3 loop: CASRQLAGGPYEQYF. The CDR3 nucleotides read TGTGCCAGCAGGCAACTAGCGGGAGGGCCCTACGAGCAGTACTTC.